These 14 T cell receptor beta chains were all obtained from the same sample, sequenced in a study of blood T cell repertoires in COVID-19. The method was immunoSEQ multiplex PCR; TCRdb's version includes in-frame clones alone and lacks a portion of them. This sample has about 280,000 clones; roughly 86% occur once, and the top ten carry around 1.9%. The sample was PBMCs or T cells enriched from blood (not recorded which). The source is a woman between 55 and 75 years old who had recovered from COVID-19.

The gene calls are TRBV18 and TRBJ2-5; 7 bases match TRBD2. The CDR3 is 16 amino acids. Unmatched junction bases numbered 10, after V lost 2 bases and J lost 4 bases. The V gene's germline CDR1 is KGHSH and CDR2 LQKENI. CDR3 sequence: CASSPGEAGVRETQYF. The CDR3 nucleotides are TGTGCCAGCTCACCAGGGGAGGCGGGAGTGCGAGAGACCCAGTACTTC. The entire variable domain, with the rest obtained from reference TRBV18 and TRBJ2-5, is as follows: NAGVMQNPRHLVRRRGQEARLRCSPMKGHSHVYWYRQLPEEGLKFMVYLQKENIIDESGMPKERFSAEFPKEGPSILRIQQVVRGDSAAYFCASSPGEAGVRETQYFGPGTRLLVL.

The chain uses TRBV18 and TRBJ1-3; TRBD1 aligns across 9 bases. The germline gives CDR1 KGHSH, CDR2 LQKENI. This CDR3 has 16 amino acids. The junction had 5 bases not matched to a gene; V was cut back by 4 bases and J by 1 base. The CDR3: CASSRTGALSGNTIYF. The CDR3 DNA is TGTGCCAGCTCACGGACAGGGGCCCTATCTGGAAACACCATATATTTT. The full variable domain, completed using reference TRBV18 and TRBJ1-3, is NAGVMQNPRHLVRRRGQEARLRCSPMKGHSHVYWYRQLPEEGLKFMVYLQKENIIDESGMPKERFSAEFPKEGPSILRIQQVVRGDSAAYFCASSRTGALSGNTIYFGEGSWLTVV.

The chain links TRBV28 to TRBJ2-7; TRBD2 matches 7 bases. CDR1 and CDR2 from the germline V gene are MDHEN and SYDVKM. Trimming took 0 bases from V and 0 from J; bases not matched to a gene: 5. The CDR3 totals 16 residues. CDR3 in DNA: TGTGCCAGCAGTTTATGGCTAGGGACTAACTCCTACGAGCAGTACTTC. This translates into CASSLWLGTNSYEQYF.

The J gene is TRBJ2-1, the V gene TRBV30, with 8 bases identical to TRBD2. Germline assignment: CDR1 GTSNPN and CDR2 SVGIG (reference sequence). This CDR3 spans 15 amino acids. V lost 0 bases, J lost 6 bases, and 7 bases stayed unmatched. The CDR3 sequence: CAWSVSGSARNEQFF. The CDR3 coding sequence is TGTGCCTGGAGTGTGAGCGGGAGTGCCCGCAATGAGCAGTTCTTC. The variable domain in full, with the rest retrieved from reference TRBV30 and TRBJ2-1, is SQTIHQWPATLVQPVGSPLSLECTVEGTSNPNLYWYRQAAGRGLQLLFYSVGIGQISSEVPQNLSASRPQDRQFILSSKKLLLSDSGFYLCAWSVSGSARNEQFFGPGTRLTVL.

The chain has TRBV27 and TRBJ1-2; 7 bases are a match to TRBD1. Trimming cost V 5 bases and J 4 bases; bases outside gene matches: 4. The CDR3 length is 13 residues. Germline lookup yields CDR1 MNHEY and CDR2 SMNVEV (reference sequence). The CDR3 DNA follows: TGTGCCAGCAGTAGACAGGGTCCCTATGGCTACACCTTC. Protein product: CASSRQGPYGYTF.

This chain connects TRBV30 to TRBJ1-4; 9 bases are a match to TRBD1. Germline assignment: CDR1 GTSNPN and CDR2 SVGIG (reference sequence). This CDR3 is built from 14 residues. V was clipped by 2 bases and J by 8 bases; unmatched bases: 6. This CDR3 reads CAWSRNRGREKLFF. CDR3 sequence (DNA): TGTGCCTGGAGTAGGAACAGGGGGCGCGAAAAACTGTTTTTT.

This chain connects TRBV12-5 to TRBJ2-7, with D possibly TRBD2 on 5 matching bases. The length of the CDR3 is 13 residues. V was pared by 3 bases and J by 6 bases, with 12 bases between. The germline gives CDR1 LGHNT, CDR2 FRNRAP. CDR3: CASGLKLAGEQYF. DNA for the CDR3: TGTGCTAGTGGTTTAAAGCTAGCCGGCGAGCAGTACTTC.

This clone was observed once. The V call is TRBV30, the J call TRBJ1-5; 8 bases fit TRBD1. Trimming cost V 3 bases and J 2 bases; bases outside gene matches: 3. Germline V gene sequence: CDR1 GTSNPN, CDR2 SVGIG (reference sequence). This CDR3 contains 14 residues. In nucleotides, the CDR3 is TGTGCCTGGAGCGAGACAGGGGGCAATCAGCCCCAGCATTTT. Encoded protein: CAWSETGGNQPQHF.

This chain links TRBV28 with TRBJ2-7; unclear D gene. The CDR3 totals 14 residues. Trimming left V 5 bases short and J 2 bases short, with 13 bases between. In germline, CDR1 is MDHEN, CDR2 SYDVKM. CDR3 sequence: CASSQQPSTYEQYF. In nucleotides, the CDR3 is TGTGCCAGCAGTCAACAACCGTCCACCTACGAGCAGTACTTC.

The gene calls are TRBV7-3 and TRBJ2-2; 12 bases are shared with TRBD2. Germline CDR1 reads SGHTA; CDR2 reads FQGTGA. The CDR3 totals 15 residues. V lost 5 bases to trimming and J lost 6 bases; unmatched junction nucleotides: 4. This chain's CDR3 is CASSRTSGDSGELFF. The CDR3 DNA reads as TGTGCCAGCAGCCGGACTAGCGGGGATTCCGGGGAGCTGTTTTTT.

The chain has TRBV30 and TRBJ1-6, with TRBD1 as a possible D gene (5 bases). The germline V gene encodes CDR1 GTSNPN and CDR2 SVGIG (reference sequence). This CDR3 comprises 14 residues. Trimming stripped 3 bases from V and 10 bases from J, with 16 bases between. CDR3 protein: CAWRVAGWGSPLHF. CDR3 sequence (DNA): TGTGCCTGGAGAGTGGCGGGATGGGGGTCACCCCTCCACTTT.

This chain joins TRBV9 and TRBJ2-2, with 13 bases matching TRBD2. Germline CDR1 and CDR2: SGDLS and YYNGEE. The CDR3 sequence is 18 residues long. V shed 2 bases, J shed 7 bases, and the junction held 11 bases outside the gene matches. In DNA, the CDR3 is TGTGCCAGCAGCGTCAGACTAGCGGGGGGCGCCGGTGGCGGGGAGCTGTTTTTT. Translation gives CASSVRLAGGAGGGELFF.

V usage is TRBV24-1 and J usage is TRBJ1-1; D is undetermined. The CDR3 runs 14 residues. V lost 8 bases, J lost 2 bases, and 14 bases lay in between. Germline CDR1 reads KGHDR; CDR2 reads SFDVKD. The CDR3 here is CATMPGDKNTEAFF. The CDR3 nucleotides read TGTGCCACCATGCCGGGAGACAAAAACACTGAAGCTTTCTTT.

This clone was seen just once. The chain employs TRBV6-5 and TRBJ2-1; TRBD2 aligns across 10 bases. The CDR3 has 15 amino acids. V lost 6 bases and J lost 5; bases outside the gene matches: 7. In germline, CDR1 is MNHEY, CDR2 SVGAGI. CDR3 in DNA: TGTGCCAGCAGGCATACTAGCGGGGATAACAATGAGCAGTTCTTC. This codes for CASRHTSGDNNEQFF.